A selection of T cell receptor beta chains follows, all from one sample in a study of T-cell memory formation after mild COVID-19. Using its own MiXCR run on the 5' RACE reads, TCRdb lists one record per CDR3 protein. This table holds roughly 100,000 distinct CDR3 sequences, around 11% found once. Material for sequencing was PBMCs or a T cell subset sorted from them (not recorded which). These receptors were collected from an adult woman who had mild COVID-19 (a few samples of this study predate the infection). Cell type and time point are not known. Both conserved end residues are part of each CDR3. The D gene is left open where the match is weak. Size values are once, few and many counts, or a class for expanded clones, and some rows have none.

j_call: TRBJ1-4; clone_size: -; v_call: TRBV6-5; d_call: -; cdr3_aa: CASSEARRKTNEKLFF; cdr3_nt: TGTGCCAGCAGTGAAGCTCGGAGGAAAACTAATGAAAAACTGTTTTTT
j_call: TRBJ2-1; clone_size: few; v_call: TRBV2; d_call: TRBD1; cdr3_aa: CASRKDRGDYNEQFF; cdr3_nt: TGTGCCAGCAGGAAGGACAGGGGTGACTACAATGAGCAGTTCTTC
j_call: TRBJ2-3; clone_size: few; v_call: TRBV20-1; d_call: TRBD2; cdr3_aa: CSARTSDYTDTQYF; cdr3_nt: TGCAGTGCTAGGACTAGCGACTACACAGATACGCAGTATTTT
j_call: TRBJ1-2; clone_size: few; v_call: TRBV20-1; d_call: TRBD1; cdr3_aa: CSAPVVVRGHGYTF; cdr3_nt: TGCAGTGCCCCCGTGGTAGTCAGGGGGCATGGCTACACCTTC
j_call: TRBJ2-3; clone_size: many; v_call: TRBV4-2; d_call: TRBD2; cdr3_aa: CASSQDREVPGQYF; cdr3_nt: TGTGCCAGCAGCCAAGACCGGGAGGTGCCCGGGCAGTATTTT
j_call: TRBJ1-5; clone_size: -; v_call: TRBV13; d_call: -; cdr3_aa: CASSQGRGLTQPQHF; cdr3_nt: TGTGCCAGCAGCCAAGGTCGGGGTTTGACGCAGCCCCAGCATTTT
j_call: TRBJ2-7; clone_size: few; v_call: TRBV25-1; d_call: -; cdr3_aa: CASHEGGHEQYF; cdr3_nt: TGTGCCAGCCACGAAGGGGGACACGAGCAGTACTTC
j_call: TRBJ2-7; clone_size: few; v_call: TRBV5-6; d_call: TRBD1; cdr3_aa: CASSTRDRDDSRYEQYF; cdr3_nt: TGTGCCAGCAGCACCCGGGACAGGGACGATTCCCGCTACGAGCAGTACTTC
j_call: TRBJ1-1; clone_size: few; v_call: TRBV7-9; d_call: -; cdr3_aa: CASSLRMADEAFF; cdr3_nt: TGTGCCAGCAGCTTAAGAATGGCAGATGAAGCTTTCTTT
j_call: TRBJ1-2; clone_size: -; v_call: TRBV6-1; d_call: -; cdr3_aa: CASSEALQDEGHRNYGYTF; cdr3_nt: TGTGCCAGCAGTGAAGCGCTTCAAGACGAGGGCCACCGGAACTATGGCTACACCTTC
j_call: TRBJ2-1; clone_size: few; v_call: TRBV20-1; d_call: TRBD1; cdr3_aa: CSARTGENNEQFF; cdr3_nt: TGCAGTGCTAGGACAGGGGAAAACAATGAGCAGTTCTTC
j_call: TRBJ2-4; clone_size: few; v_call: TRBV4-1; d_call: -; cdr3_aa: CASSSGQKNIQYF; cdr3_nt: TGCGCCAGCAGCAGCGGACAGAAAAACATTCAGTACTTC
j_call: TRBJ2-1; clone_size: -; v_call: TRBV6-2/TRBV6-3; d_call: -; cdr3_aa: CASSYTVNEQFF; cdr3_nt: TGTGCCAGCAGTTACACGGTCAATGAGCAGTTCTTC